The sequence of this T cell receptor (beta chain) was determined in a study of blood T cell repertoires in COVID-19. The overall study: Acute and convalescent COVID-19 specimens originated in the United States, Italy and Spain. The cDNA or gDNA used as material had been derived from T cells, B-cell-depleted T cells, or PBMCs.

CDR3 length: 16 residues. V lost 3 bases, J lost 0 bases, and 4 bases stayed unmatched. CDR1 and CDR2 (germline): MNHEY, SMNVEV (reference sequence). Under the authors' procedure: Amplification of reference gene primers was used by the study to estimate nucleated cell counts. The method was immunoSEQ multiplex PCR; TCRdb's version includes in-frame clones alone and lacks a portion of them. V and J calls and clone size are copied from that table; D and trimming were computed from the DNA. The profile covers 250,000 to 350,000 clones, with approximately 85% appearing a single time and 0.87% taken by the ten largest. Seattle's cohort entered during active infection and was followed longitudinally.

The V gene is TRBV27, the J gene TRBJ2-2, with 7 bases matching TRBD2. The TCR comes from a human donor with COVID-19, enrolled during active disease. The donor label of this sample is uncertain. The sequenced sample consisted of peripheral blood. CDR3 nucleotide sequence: TGTGCCAGCAGTTTTTCGGCGGGAGCGAACACCGGGGAGCTGTTTTTT. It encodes CASSFSAGANTGELFF.